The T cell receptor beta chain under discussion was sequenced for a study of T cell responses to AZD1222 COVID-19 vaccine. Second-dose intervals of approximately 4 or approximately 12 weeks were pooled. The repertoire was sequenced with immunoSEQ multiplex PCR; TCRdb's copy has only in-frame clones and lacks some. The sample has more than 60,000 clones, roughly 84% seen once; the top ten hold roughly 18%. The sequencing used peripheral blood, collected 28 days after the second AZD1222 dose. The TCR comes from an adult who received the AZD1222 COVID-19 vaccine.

The CDR3: CASRNQAYNYGYTF. The CDR3 DNA is TGTGCCAGCAGGAACCAGGCTTACAACTATGGCTACACCTTC. V gene TRBV2 combines with J gene TRBJ1-2; no reliable D call. The CDR3 has 14 amino acids. V was pared by 6 bases and J by 2 bases, with 13 bases between. CDR1 is SNHLY, CDR2 FYNNEI, per germline.